Shown below are 22 T cell receptor beta chains from a single sample sequenced in a study of T cell responses to AZD1222 COVID-19 vaccine. Data came from immunoSEQ multiplex PCR; TCRdb stores just in-frame clones and leaves some out. The profile covers fewer than 200,000 clones, with roughly nine tenths appearing a single time and 4.4% taken by the ten largest. Sequencing used peripheral blood, obtained on day 0 of MenACWY control vaccination. The receptors here all came from an adult in good health.

V gene TRBV29-1 combines with J gene TRBJ1-1; D gene ambiguous. Germline assignment: CDR1 SQVTM and CDR2 ANQGSEA. The CDR3 runs 14 residues. The V and J ends lost 6 bases and 3 bases respectively, with 17 bases between them. The DNA for the CDR3 is TGCAGCGTCCTCTACCGAGAGTGGGACACTGAAGCTTTCTTT. Its translation is CSVLYREWDTEAFF.

V usage is TRBV14 and J usage is TRBJ1-3, with D maybe TRBD1 (6 bases). Germline CDR1 reads SGHDN; CDR2 reads FVKESK. CDR3 size: 18 residues. V gave up 0 bases and J gave up 0 bases, with 15 bases separating them. In nucleotides, the CDR3 is TGTGCCAGCAGCCAAGATCAAAGAAGGACAGCCTCTGGAAACACCATATATTTT. Translating it yields CASSQDQRRTASGNTIYF.

The chain employs TRBV1 and TRBJ1-2. TRBV1 is reported as a pseudogene. The CDR3 covers 15 residues. The CDR3 region is CTSSQDQERRYGYTF. DNA of the CDR3: TGCACCAGCAGCCAAGATCAAGAGAGGAGGTATGGCTACACCTTC.

V and J are TRBV6-5 and TRBJ1-4, with D uncertain. Trimming cost V 11 bases and J 5 bases, with 12 bases left between them. The CDR3 totals 12 residues. Germline loops: CDR1 MNHEY, CDR2 SVGAGI. In nucleotides, the CDR3 is TGTGCCTCGAAGAGGGTAAATGAAAAACTGTTTTTT. It specifies CASKRVNEKLFF.

The J gene is TRBJ1-4, the V gene TRBV5-1; a possible D gene is TRBD1 (5 bases). Germline values: CDR1 SGHRS, CDR2 YFSETQ. The CDR3 extends over 13 amino acids. V gave up 4 bases and J gave up 6 bases, with 10 bases separating them. The CDR3 DNA is TGCGCCAGCAGCGCTGAAGGGGATGAAAAACTGTTTTTT. Its translation is CASSAEGDEKLFF.

V and J are TRBV18 and TRBJ1-1; 9 bases align to TRBD1. The junction had 5 bases not matched to a gene; V was cut back by 5 bases and J by 4 bases. Germline assignment: CDR1 KGHSH and CDR2 LQKENI. The CDR3 sequence is 14 residues long. The CDR3, as DNA: TGTGCCAGCTCAAGGGACAGGGAGGTCACTGAAGCTTTCTTT. It translates to CASSRDREVTEAFF.

CDR3 protein: CASSLTGTGHYTF. The CDR3 DNA sequence: TGTGCCAGCAGTTTGACCGGGACAGGGCACTACACCTTC. This chain uses TRBV27 with TRBJ1-2, with TRBD1 matching 9 bases. CDR1 MNHEY and CDR2 SMNVEV come from the germline V gene (reference sequence). The CDR3 totals 13 residues. Trimming cost V 3 bases and J 10 bases; bases outside gene matches: 6.

This clone was seen once. The gene calls are TRBV2 and TRBJ1-4; the match to TRBD1 covers 9 bases. This CDR3 spans 15 amino acids. Germline CDR1 and CDR2: SNHLY and FYNNEI. Unmatched junction bases numbered 4, after V lost 1 base and J lost 7 bases. CDR3: CASSEGLDRGEKLFF. DNA for the CDR3: TGTGCCAGCAGTGAAGGGTTGGACAGGGGTGAAAAACTGTTTTTT.

The J gene is TRBJ1-3, the V gene TRBV28; TRBD1 might be the D (5 bases). This CDR3 is 15 amino acids long. Germline loops: CDR1 MDHEN, CDR2 SYDVKM. V lost 6 bases, J lost 3 bases, and 15 bases lay in between. The CDR3 DNA reads TGTGCCAGCAGGGGGCGGGGGAATAGTGGAAACACCATATATTTT. Translation: CASRGRGNSGNTIYF.

The V and J genes are TRBV6-1 and TRBJ1-6; 7 bases line up with TRBD1. Germline-derived CDR1 and CDR2 are MNHNS and SASEGT. The CDR3 has 17 amino acids. V lost 0 bases to trimming and J lost 0 bases; unmatched junction nucleotides: 2. In nucleotides, the CDR3 is TGTGCCAGCAGTGAAGCGGGACAGAGCTCCTATAATTCACCCCTCCACTTT. Translation gives CASSEAGQSSYNSPLHF.

V is TRBV21-1 and J is TRBJ1-1. TRBV21-1 is reported as a pseudogene. The CDR3 is 13 amino acids. The CDR3: CASSKGVNTEAFF. For the CDR3, the DNA is TGTGCCAGCAGCAAAGGGGTTAACACTGAAGCTTTCTTT.

The chain recombines TRBV28 with TRBJ1-2; weak D call: TRBD1 (6 bases). The germline V gene has CDR1 MDHEN and CDR2 SYDVKM. The CDR3 extends over 15 amino acids. V dropped 6 bases and J dropped 0 bases, with 14 bases sitting between them. CDR3 protein: CASRLRQDTNYGYTF. The CDR3 DNA sequence: TGTGCCAGCAGACTAAGACAGGACACTAACTATGGCTACACCTTC.

A note on this clone: Germline is not matched at one junction end, which may reflect a read error. The rearrangement links TRBV7-7 to TRBJ2-5, with D tentatively TRBD2 (7 bases). This CDR3 is built from 16 residues. The germline CDR1 and CDR2 sequences are SSHAT and FNYEAQ (reference sequence). The CDR3 DNA is TGTGCTAGCAGCTTGCAGGGAGGGGGAATTTTGGAGACCCAGTACTTC. Protein product: CASSLQGGGILETQYF.

The rearrangement uses TRBV6-5 and TRBJ2-2; TRBD1 matches at 12 bases. The CDR3 totals 15 residues. V lost 6 bases to trimming and J lost 7 bases; unmatched junction nucleotides: 6. Germline values: CDR1 MNHEY, CDR2 SVGAGI. CDR3 coding DNA: TGTGCCAGCAGGGGACAGGGGGCTTCGATCGGGGAGCTGTTTTTT. As protein: CASRGQGASIGELFF.

The table lists this clone with a count of one. The rearrangement joins TRBV5-3 to TRBJ1-1; D not resolved. TRBV5-3 is filed as an ORF, its function uncertain. Trimming removed 3 bases at V and 3 bases at J, with 6 bases between. The CDR3 is 12 residues long. CDR3 in amino acids: CARSYPHTEAFF. DNA for the CDR3: TGTGCCAGAAGCTACCCTCACACTGAAGCTTTCTTT.

The chain carries TRBV18 and TRBJ1-1, with 7 bases aligning to TRBD1. Germline V gene data show CDR1 as KGHSH and CDR2 as LQKENI. Trimming removed 3 bases from V and 0 bases from J; junction bases left unmatched: 10. The CDR3 is made up of 17 amino acids. In DNA form, the CDR3 reads TGTGCCAGCTCACCCCGACAGGGCCGGGAGATGAACACTGAAGCTTTCTTT. This translates into CASSPRQGREMNTEAFF.

Only a few counts were recorded for this clone. The gene calls are TRBV10-3 and TRBJ1-3; D is perhaps TRBD1 (6 bases). This CDR3 region has 13 residues. V shed 10 bases and J shed 4 bases, with 14 bases lying between them. Germline-derived CDR1 and CDR2 are ENHRY and SYGVKD. The CDR3 nucleotides are TGTGCCACCTCCAAGGGGGGCGGAAACACCATATATTTT. Its translation: CATSKGGGNTIYF.

The rearrangement joins TRBV11-2 to TRBJ2-1, with 9 bases lining up with TRBD1. CDR1 is SGHAT and CDR2 is FQNNGV in the germline V gene. After removal of 5 bases from V and 7 bases from J, the junction contained 6 bases not matched to a gene. This CDR3 contains 14 residues. The CDR3 loop is CASSRGQGRNEQFF. CDR3 DNA: TGTGCCAGCAGCCGGGGACAGGGTAGAAATGAGCAGTTCTTC.

V is TRBV10-3 and J is TRBJ2-7; D possibly corresponds to TRBD2 (6 bases). Trimming took 4 bases from V and 6 from J, leaving 16 bases between them. Germline V gene sequence: CDR1 ENHRY, CDR2 SYGVKD. The CDR3 length is 14 residues. This CDR3 is CAISAGTGTLEQYF. As DNA, the CDR3 is TGTGCCATCAGTGCCGGGACTGGGACCCTCGAGCAGTACTTC.

This chain connects TRBV11-3 to TRBJ1-6; no clear D. The germline gives CDR1 SGHNT, CDR2 YENEEA. Trimming stripped 4 bases from V and 2 bases from J, with 12 bases between. CDR3 length: 16 amino acids. The CDR3 spells CASSSGDYPYNSPLHF. The CDR3 coding sequence is TGTGCCAGCAGCTCCGGAGATTACCCCTATAATTCACCCCTCCACTTT.

The J gene is TRBJ2-1, the V gene TRBV5-1, with 11 bases that match TRBD2. The CDR3 is made up of 15 amino acids. V dropped 5 bases and J dropped 4; count of bases not matched to a gene: 5. Germline-derived CDR1 and CDR2 are SGHRS and YFSETQ. Written as DNA, the CDR3 is TGCGCCAGCAGTCCCGGGACTAGCGGATACAATGAGCAGTTCTTC. It specifies CASSPGTSGYNEQFF.

The V gene is TRBV6-2 or TRBV6-3, the J gene TRBJ1-6; D gene ambiguous. V lost 2 bases and J 7 bases, leaving 18 bases between the germline ends. The V gene's germline CDR1 is MNHEY and CDR2 SVGEGT. This CDR3 is built from 17 residues. The CDR3: CASSYKSEPTGNSPLHF. In DNA form, the CDR3 reads TGTGCCAGCAGTTACAAAAGTGAGCCTACGGGAAATTCACCCCTCCACTTT.